Listed below are T cell receptor beta chains from one sample, sequenced in a study of blood T cell repertoires in COVID-19. Profiled with immunoSEQ multiplex PCR; TCRdb holds only in-frame clones, not every one. The sample lists about 220,000 clones, approximately 86% occurring once. The specimen was peripheral blood. These receptors all come from a woman under 40 who had recovered from COVID-19. Each CDR3 is given with its conserved first and last residue. The D gene is left open where the match is weak.

D gene: TRBD1
J gene: TRBJ2-3
V gene: TRBV19
CDR3 protein: CASSIGQGFKDTQYF

D gene: NA
J gene: TRBJ2-1
V gene: TRBV11-2
CDR3 protein: CASSALGEWRREQFF

D gene: TRBD2
J gene: TRBJ2-1
V gene: TRBV11-2
CDR3 protein: CASSSIAGGPGHEQFF

D gene: TRBD1
J gene: TRBJ2-7
V gene: TRBV30
CDR3 protein: CAWRWGQGGEQYF

D gene: TRBD2
J gene: TRBJ2-5
V gene: TRBV2
CDR3 protein: CASSGLAGEMETQYF

D gene: NA
J gene: TRBJ2-7
V gene: TRBV27
CDR3 protein: CASSQGNEQYF

D gene: NA
J gene: TRBJ2-7
V gene: TRBV3-1/TRBV3-2
CDR3 protein: CASSQVLGDKQYF

D gene: NA
J gene: TRBJ2-3
V gene: TRBV7-3
CDR3 protein: CASSLMSDTDTQYF

D gene: TRBD2
J gene: TRBJ2-1
V gene: TRBV5-4
CDR3 protein: CASSLAGLAGEQFF

D gene: TRBD1
J gene: TRBJ1-6
V gene: TRBV6-1
CDR3 protein: CASSERDRLNSPLHF

D gene: TRBD2
J gene: TRBJ2-5
V gene: TRBV19
CDR3 protein: CASSILGTSGRSGTQYF

D gene: TRBD2
J gene: TRBJ2-5
V gene: TRBV12-5
CDR3 protein: CASGSSGWGETQYF

D gene: TRBD2
J gene: TRBJ2-1
V gene: TRBV11-2
CDR3 protein: CASTLRLAGGGEQFF

D gene: NA
J gene: TRBJ2-1
V gene: TRBV4-2
CDR3 protein: CASSQDHDNEQFF

D gene: NA
J gene: TRBJ1-1
V gene: TRBV3-1/TRBV3-2
CDR3 protein: CASSQEGGFGEAFF

D gene: NA
J gene: TRBJ2-7
V gene: TRBV19
CDR3 protein: CASSTLLQASYEQYF

D gene: TRBD2
J gene: TRBJ2-1
V gene: TRBV5-1
CDR3 protein: CASSGGLASYNEQFF

D gene: TRBD1
J gene: TRBJ2-7
V gene: TRBV6-5
CDR3 protein: CASSSDPGQGFYEQYF

D gene: NA
J gene: TRBJ1-1
V gene: TRBV6-5
CDR3 protein: CASTALGQHPSEAFF

D gene: NA
J gene: TRBJ2-7
V gene: TRBV6-6
CDR3 protein: CASKRNYEQYF

D gene: NA
J gene: TRBJ2-5
V gene: TRBV2
CDR3 protein: CASSAHTGDPQETQYF

D gene: TRBD2
J gene: TRBJ2-2
V gene: TRBV6-2/TRBV6-3
CDR3 protein: CASSWLPTSGGSGELFF

D gene: TRBD2
J gene: TRBJ2-5
V gene: TRBV9
CDR3 protein: CASSVVWLAGAMGETQYF